This T cell receptor (beta chain) was captured in a study of blood T cells in healthy people across ages. It was with a sample-barcoded 5' primer and a J-beta primer mix that a second PCR of about 6 to 12 cycles was run. TCRdb fed the 5' RACE reads into MiXCR, producing one record per CDR3 protein. The top ten hold 7.7% of the sample, which has 1.5 million to 2 million distinct CDR3 sequences, roughly 30% seen once. The CDR3 contains 14 residues. Unmatched junction bases numbered 6, after V lost 0 bases and J lost 8 bases. CDR1 and CDR2 from the germline V gene are SGHRS and YFSETQ. This clonotype was seen many times. Researchers collected roughly 10 milliliters of peripheral blood from every single donor.

The V gene is TRBV5-1, the J gene TRBJ1-2; TRBD1 aligns across 8 bases. This sequence originates from a woman aged 30 to 39 in good health. Source material: blood. The CDR3 here is CASSLERTGRGYTF. In DNA form, the CDR3 reads TGCGCCAGCAGCTTGGAGCGGACAGGGAGAGGCTACACCTTC.